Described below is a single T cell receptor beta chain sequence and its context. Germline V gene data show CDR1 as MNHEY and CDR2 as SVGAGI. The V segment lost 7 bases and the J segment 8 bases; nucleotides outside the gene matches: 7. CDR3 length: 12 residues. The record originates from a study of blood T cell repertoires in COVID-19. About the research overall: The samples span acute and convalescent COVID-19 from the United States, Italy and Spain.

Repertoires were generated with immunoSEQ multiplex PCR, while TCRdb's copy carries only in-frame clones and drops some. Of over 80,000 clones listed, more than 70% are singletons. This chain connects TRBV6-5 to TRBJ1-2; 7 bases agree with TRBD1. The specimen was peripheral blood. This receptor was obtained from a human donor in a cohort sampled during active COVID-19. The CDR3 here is CASTLQGNGYTF. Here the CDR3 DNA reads TGTGCCAGCACCTTACAGGGGAACGGCTACACCTTC.